This T cell receptor (beta chain) was obtained from a study of T-cell reconstitution after alpha-beta-depleted transplantation in children. Regarding the study as a whole: After transplant, high TCRbeta diversity at day 60 in some patients arose from surviving recipient T cells and thymic progenitors. Newly produced T cells mostly accounted for T-cell counts and diversity one year post-transplant.

It was with unique molecular identifiers that the TCRbeta library was prepared. TCRdb ran MiXCR on the PCR reads and lists one entry per CDR3 protein. In the table there are around 700,000 distinct CDR3 sequences, 13% of which are singletons. This CDR3 has 16 residues. The V end was cut by 5 bases, the J end by 4 bases, with 18 bases between. Germline V gives CDR1 SGHNT, CDR2 YENEEA. This clonotype has only one observation. Its cognate antigen is unknown. Sequencing was performed on PBMCs, taken before TCRalphabeta/CD19-depleted stem cell transplant. The V call is TRBV11-3, the J call TRBJ2-1, with D tentatively TRBD1 or TRBD2 (5 bases each). This sequence was found in a girl aged 2-10 years with congenital amegakaryocytic thrombocytopenia, due to receive a stem cell transplant. The CDR3: CASSQREGTEYNEQFF. The CDR3 DNA sequence: TGTGCCAGCAGCCAAAGAGAAGGGACCGAATACAATGAGCAGTTCTTC.